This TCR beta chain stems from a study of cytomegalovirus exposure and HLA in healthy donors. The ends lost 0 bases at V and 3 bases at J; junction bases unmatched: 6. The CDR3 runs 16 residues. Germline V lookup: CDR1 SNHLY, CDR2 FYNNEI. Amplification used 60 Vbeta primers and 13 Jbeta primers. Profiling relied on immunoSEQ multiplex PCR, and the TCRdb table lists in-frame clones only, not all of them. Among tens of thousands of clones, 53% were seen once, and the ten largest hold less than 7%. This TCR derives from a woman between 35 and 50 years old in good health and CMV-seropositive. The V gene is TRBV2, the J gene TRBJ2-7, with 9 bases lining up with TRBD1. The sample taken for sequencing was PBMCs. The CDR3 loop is CASSEATGGVGYEQYF. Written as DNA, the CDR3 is TGTGCCAGCAGTGAAGCTACAGGGGGCGTCGGCTACGAGCAGTACTTC.